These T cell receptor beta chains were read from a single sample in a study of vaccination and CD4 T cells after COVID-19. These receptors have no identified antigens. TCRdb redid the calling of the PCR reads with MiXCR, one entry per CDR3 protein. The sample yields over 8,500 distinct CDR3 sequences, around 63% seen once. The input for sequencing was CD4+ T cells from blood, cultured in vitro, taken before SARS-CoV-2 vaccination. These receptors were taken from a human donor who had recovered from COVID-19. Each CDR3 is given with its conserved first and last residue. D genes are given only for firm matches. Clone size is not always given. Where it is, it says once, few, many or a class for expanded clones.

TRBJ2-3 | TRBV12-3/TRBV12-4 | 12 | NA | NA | TGTGCCAGCAGTCCTAGCACAGATACGCAGTATTTT | CASSPSTDTQYF
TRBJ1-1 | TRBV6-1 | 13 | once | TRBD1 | TGTGCCAGCAGTCTACAGGGGTACACTGAAGCTTTCTTT | CASSLQGYTEAFF
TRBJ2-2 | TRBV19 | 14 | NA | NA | TGTGCCAGTAGTATCCTAGCGAACACCGGGGAGCTGTTTTTT | CASSILANTGELFF
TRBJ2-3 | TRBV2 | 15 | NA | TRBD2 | TGTGCCAGCAGGCGACTAGCGTCGAGCACAGATACGCAGTATTTT | CASRRLASSTDTQYF
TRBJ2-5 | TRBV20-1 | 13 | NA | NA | TGCAGTGCTAGATCGAGTTGGGTGGAGACCCAGTACTTC | CSARSSWVETQYF
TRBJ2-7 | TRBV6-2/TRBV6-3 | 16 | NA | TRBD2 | TGTGCCAGCACCCCCCGTCGGGGGGTAGGGACCTACGAGCAGTACTTC | CASTPRRGVGTYEQYF
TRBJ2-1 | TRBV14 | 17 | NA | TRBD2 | TGTGCCAGCAGCCAAGGCCCGGGGACTAGCCGCTACAATGAGCAGTTCTTC | CASSQGPGTSRYNEQFF
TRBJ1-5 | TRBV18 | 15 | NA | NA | TGTGCCAGCTCACGGGATTCAGTCCGCAATCAGCCCCAGCATTTT | CASSRDSVRNQPQHF
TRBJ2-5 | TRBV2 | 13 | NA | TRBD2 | TGTGCCACGACGGGACTAGCGGGAGAGACCCAGTACTTC | CATTGLAGETQYF
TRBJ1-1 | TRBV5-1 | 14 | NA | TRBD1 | TGCGCCAGCAGCTTGACCTACAGGGGCACTGAAGCTTTCTTT | CASSLTYRGTEAFF
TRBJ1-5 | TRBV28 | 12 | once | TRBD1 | TGTGCCATCCAGGGGGACCTTCAGCCCCAGCATTTT | CAIQGDLQPQHF
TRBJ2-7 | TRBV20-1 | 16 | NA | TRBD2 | TGCAGTGCTAGTGATAGAGCGGGGGTCCAGGGACTCGAGCAGTACTTC | CSASDRAGVQGLEQYF
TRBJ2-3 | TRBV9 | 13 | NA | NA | TGTGCCAGCAGCCTGAATGCCCCAGATACGCAGTATTTT | CASSLNAPDTQYF
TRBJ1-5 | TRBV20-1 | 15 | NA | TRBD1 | TGCAGTGCTAACCGCCTAGACAGGGGCAATCAGCCCCAGCATTTT | CSANRLDRGNQPQHF
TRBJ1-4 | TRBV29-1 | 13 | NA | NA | TGCAGCGTTGGGGAGGCAGCCTGGGGAAAACTGTTTTTT | CSVGEAAWGKLFF
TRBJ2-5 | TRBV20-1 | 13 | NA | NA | TGCAGTGCTAGAGACGACAGTCAAGAGACCCAGTACTTC | CSARDDSQETQYF
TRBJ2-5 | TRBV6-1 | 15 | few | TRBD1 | TGTGCCAGCACCCAGACCCCAGGGGGATATGAGACCCAGTACTTC | CASTQTPGGYETQYF
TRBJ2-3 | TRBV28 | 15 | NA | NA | TGTGCCAGCAGTTTATGGGCCAAGGGCACAGATACGCAGTATTTT | CASSLWAKGTDTQYF
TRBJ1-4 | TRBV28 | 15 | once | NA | TGTGCCAGCAGTTTAGGGCAGGGCGCTAATGAAAAACTGTTTTTT | CASSLGQGANEKLFF
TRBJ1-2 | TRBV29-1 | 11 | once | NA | TGCAGCGTTGGTGGGGGCCATGGCTACACCTTC | CSVGGGHGYTF
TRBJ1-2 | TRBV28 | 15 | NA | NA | TGTGCCAGCAGTTTATTGGGGGGTACTAACTATGGCTACACCTTC | CASSLLGGTNYGYTF
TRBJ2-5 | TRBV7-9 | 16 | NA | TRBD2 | TGTGCCAGCAGCCATCCGGGGTCGGATATCCGGGAGGCCCAGTACTTC | CASSHPGSDIREAQYF
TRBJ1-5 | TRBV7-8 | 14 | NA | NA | TGTGCCAGCAGCTTAGTTGTTAGCAATCAGCCCCAGCATTTT | CASSLVVSNQPQHF
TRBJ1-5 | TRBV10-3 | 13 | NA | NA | TGTGCCATCAATGGGGATAGCAATCAGCCCCAGCATTTT | CAINGDSNQPQHF
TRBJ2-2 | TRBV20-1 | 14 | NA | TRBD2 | TGCAGTGCTGAGGGACTACTCAACACCGGGGAGCTGTTTTTT | CSAEGLLNTGELFF
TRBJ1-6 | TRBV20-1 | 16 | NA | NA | TGCAGTGCTAGAGATCAAGGGGGGTCCTATAATTCACCCCTCCACTTT | CSARDQGGSYNSPLHF
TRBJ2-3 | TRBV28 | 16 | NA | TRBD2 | TGTGCCAGCAGTCCCGGGAGGGCCTATTATTCAGATACGCAGTATTTT | CASSPGRAYYSDTQYF
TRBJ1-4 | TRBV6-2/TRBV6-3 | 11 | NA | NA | TGTGCCAGCAGAGCATTTGAAAAACTGTTTTTT | CASRAFEKLFF
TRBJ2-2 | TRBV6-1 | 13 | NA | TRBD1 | TGTGCCAGCGGAGGACAGGGCGCCGGGGAGCTGTTTTTT | CASGGQGAGELFF
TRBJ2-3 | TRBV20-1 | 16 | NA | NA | TGCAGTGCTAGGTCGACCCCACTAACCTCCACAGATACGCAGTATTTT | CSARSTPLTSTDTQYF
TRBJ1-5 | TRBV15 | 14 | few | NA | TGTGCCACCAGCATAAAGTATAGCAATCAGCCCCAGCATTTT | CATSIKYSNQPQHF
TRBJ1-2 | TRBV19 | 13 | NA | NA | TGTGCCAGTAGTATCGAGGGACGGCGTGGCTACACCTTC | CASSIEGRRGYTF
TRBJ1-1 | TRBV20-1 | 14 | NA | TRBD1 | TGCAGTGCTGGGGACAGGGGGCTGAACACTGAAGCTTTCTTT | CSAGDRGLNTEAFF
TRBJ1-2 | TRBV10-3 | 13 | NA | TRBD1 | TGTGCCATCAGTTCCCTTTTAGGGACAGGGACCACCTTC | CAISSLLGTGTTF
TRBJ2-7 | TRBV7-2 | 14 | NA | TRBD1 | TGTGCCAGCAGTAGACAGGGGAGCCCCTACGAGCAGTACTTC | CASSRQGSPYEQYF
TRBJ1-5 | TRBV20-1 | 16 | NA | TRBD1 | TGCAGTGCTAGTTTGGGACAGGGGGCGTTTAGAGGGCCCCAGCATTTT | CSASLGQGAFRGPQHF
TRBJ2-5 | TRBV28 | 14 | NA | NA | TGTGCCAGCAGGGACAGTATGTACCAAGAGACCCAGTACTTC | CASRDSMYQETQYF
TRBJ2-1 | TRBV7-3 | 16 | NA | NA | TGTGCCAGCAGCGCCGATTGGGGCCGCCCTTCAAATGAGCAGTTCTTC | CASSADWGRPSNEQFF
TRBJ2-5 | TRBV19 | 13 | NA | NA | TGTGCCAGTAGTATGAACAACCAAGAGACCCAGTACTTC | CASSMNNQETQYF
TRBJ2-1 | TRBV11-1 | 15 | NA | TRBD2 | TGTGCCAGCAGCTTCCGACTAGCGGGGGGTGTGGAGCAGTTCTTC | CASSFRLAGGVEQFF
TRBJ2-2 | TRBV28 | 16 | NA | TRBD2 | TGTGCCAGCACCCCTAGCGGGAGGGCGAAGACCGGGGAGCTGTTTTTT | CASTPSGRAKTGELFF
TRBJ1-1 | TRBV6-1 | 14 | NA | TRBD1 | TGTGCCAGCAAAACAGGGGGCGAGAACACTGAAGCTTTCTTT | CASKTGGENTEAFF
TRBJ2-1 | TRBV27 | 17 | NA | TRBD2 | TGTGCCAGCAGTTTCGGTCCCGGGACTAGCGGGCGCGATGAGCAGTTCTTC | CASSFGPGTSGRDEQFF
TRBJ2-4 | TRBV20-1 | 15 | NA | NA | TGCAGTGCTAGACGTGTCAGAGTTCCCAAAAACATTCAGTACTTC | CSARRVRVPKNIQYF
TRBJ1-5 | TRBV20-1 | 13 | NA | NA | TGCAGTGCCCGGTGGGCGGGCGATCAGCCCCAGCATTTT | CSARWAGDQPQHF
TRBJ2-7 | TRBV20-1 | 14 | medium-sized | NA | TGCAGTGCTAGAGAGGCTAGATCTGGGTACGAGCAGTACTTC | CSAREARSGYEQYF
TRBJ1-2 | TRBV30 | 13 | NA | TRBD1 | TGTGCCTGGAGGGCAGGGGGTCGCTATGGCTACACCTTC | CAWRAGGRYGYTF
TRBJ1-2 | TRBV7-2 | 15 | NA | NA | TGTGCCAGCAGCTTAGGGGGTACGGGGGCCTATGGCTACACCTTC | CASSLGGTGAYGYTF
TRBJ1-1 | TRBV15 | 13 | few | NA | TGTGCCACCAGCAGAGAGTGGAGTACTGAAGCTTTCTTT | CATSREWSTEAFF
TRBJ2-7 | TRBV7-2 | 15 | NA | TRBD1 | TGTGCCAGCAGCTTAGTAACAGGGGGCCACTACGAGCAGTACTTC | CASSLVTGGHYEQYF
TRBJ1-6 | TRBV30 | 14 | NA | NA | TGTGCCTGGAGTGAAATCTCCTATAATTCACCCCTCCACTTT | CAWSEISYNSPLHF
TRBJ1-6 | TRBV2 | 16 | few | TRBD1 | TGTGCCAGCAGTGAACGTGCGGGACAGAATAATTCACCCCTCCACTTT | CASSERAGQNNSPLHF
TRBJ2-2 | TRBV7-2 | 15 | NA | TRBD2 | TGTGCCAGCAGCCAGCGGGGAGGGAGGACCGGGGAGCTGTTTTTT | CASSQRGGRTGELFF
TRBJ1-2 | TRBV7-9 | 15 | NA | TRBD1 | TGTGCCAGCAGCTTAGAGGGGGCATTTAACTATGGCTACACCTTC | CASSLEGAFNYGYTF
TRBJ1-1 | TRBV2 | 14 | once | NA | TGTGCCAGCAGTGGTGGACTGCGGGGCACTGAAGCTTTCTTT | CASSGGLRGTEAFF
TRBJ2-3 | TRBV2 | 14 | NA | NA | TGTGCCAGCAGTGAACTAGCGACCACAGATACGCAGTATTTT | CASSELATTDTQYF
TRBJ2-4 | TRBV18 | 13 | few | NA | TGTGCCAGCGGAACCGGGACCAAAAACATTCAGTACTTC | CASGTGTKNIQYF